This entry lists 26 T cell receptor beta chains sequenced from one sample in a study of graft-versus-host responses after intestinal transplantation. Here immunoSEQ multiplex PCR was the method, and the copy in TCRdb shows in-frame clones only, minus some. The repertoire holds 20,000 or so clones, with roughly 90% as singletons. The material was PBMCs, obtained 350 to 400 days after transplant. The receptor set was obtained from a human patient who received an intestinal transplant, so some T cells may come from the graft donor.

This clone was picked up a small number of times. This rearrangement joins TRBV18 to TRBJ2-1; 9 bases map to TRBD1. The CDR3 contains 15 residues. Germline V lookup: CDR1 KGHSH, CDR2 LQKENI. After removal of 4 bases from V and 4 bases from J, the junction contained 5 bases not matched to a gene. In DNA form, the CDR3 reads TGTGCCAGCTCACAGGGACAGGGAAGGTACAATGAGCAGTTCTTC. It codes for CASSQGQGRYNEQFF.

The rearrangement joins TRBV2 to TRBJ1-4; D remains unclear. The germline V and J ends were trimmed by 4 bases and 8 bases, with 14 bases remaining between them. The CDR3 totals 14 residues. The germline V gene has CDR1 SNHLY and CDR2 FYNNEI. The CDR3 spells CASSGEGIREKLFF. For the CDR3, the DNA is TGTGCCAGCAGTGGGGAAGGGATTCGAGAAAAACTGTTTTTT.

This chain uses TRBV6-1 with TRBJ1-2; 9 bases agree with TRBD1. CDR3 length equals 15 residues. From germline, CDR1 is MNHNS and CDR2 SASEGT. The V gene end was trimmed by 7 bases and the J gene end by 8 bases; junction bases not matched to a gene: 14. The DNA of the CDR3 is TGTGCCAGCATTTCACCGGGACAGGGTATAGTAGGCTACACCTTC. This sequence encodes CASISPGQGIVGYTF.

V is TRBV2 and J is TRBJ2-7, with D perhaps TRBD2 (5 bases). Trimming stripped 7 bases from V and 1 base from J, with 8 bases between. The CDR3 length is 12 residues. The germline gives CDR1 SNHLY, CDR2 FYNNEI. The CDR3 DNA sequence: TGTGCCAGCACTCCGGGGTCCTACGAGCAGTACTTC. Translation gives CASTPGSYEQYF.

This clone showed up just once. The V gene is TRBV30, the J gene TRBJ2-1, with 14 bases lining up with TRBD2. The CDR3 loop spans 19 amino acids. Trimming cost V 7 bases and J 4 bases; bases outside gene matches: 18. Germline V gene data show CDR1 as GTSNPN and CDR2 as SVGIG (reference sequence). The CDR3 DNA follows: TGTGCCTCACCGGGGACTAGCGGGAGCGCCGGCACCCCTTACAATGAGCAGTTCTTC. This gives the protein CASPGTSGSAGTPYNEQFF.

The chain combines TRBV6-5 with TRBJ1-1; no clear D. CDR1 and CDR2 (germline): MNHEY, SVGAGI. With 4 bases removed from V and 3 bases from J, the gap between germline ends came to 12 bases. CDR3 length: 14 residues. CDR3 residues: CASSLLQPDTEAFF. Here the CDR3 DNA reads TGTGCCAGCAGTTTACTACAGCCGGACACTGAAGCTTTCTTT.

V usage is TRBV9 and J usage is TRBJ1-3, with D possibly TRBD1 on 5 matching bases. Per germline, CDR1 SGDLS and CDR2 YYNGEE. Trimming removed 5 bases from V and 0 bases from J, with 12 bases in between. This CDR3 has 15 amino acids. DNA for the CDR3: TGTGCCAGCAGTTACACAGGCTTCTCTGGAAACACCATATATTTT. Translated: CASSYTGFSGNTIYF.

This rearrangement joins TRBV6-1 to TRBJ1-1; D is uncertain. The CDR3 totals 12 residues. The germline V gene has CDR1 MNHNS and CDR2 SASEGT. V was pared by 5 bases and J by 3 bases, with 7 bases between. The CDR3 region has the DNA TGTGCCAGCAGTTTCGGTTACACTGAAGCTTTCTTT. Its translation: CASSFGYTEAFF.

The rearrangement links TRBV7-9 to TRBJ2-7, with TRBD1 as a possible D gene (6 bases). CDR1 and CDR2 (germline): SEHNR, FQNEAQ (reference sequence). The CDR3 totals 14 residues. V lost 4 bases and J lost 2, with 12 bases in between. CDR3 in DNA: TGTGCCAGCAGCTGGGACGGGACAACCTACGAGCAGTACTTC. This sequence encodes CASSWDGTTYEQYF.

J is TRBJ2-5 and V is TRBV28, with 14 nucleotides matching TRBD2. Germline V lookup: CDR1 MDHEN, CDR2 SYDVKM. Trimming removed 4 bases from V and 3 bases from J; junction bases left unmatched: 4. The CDR3 length is 16 residues. CDR3 residues: CASSSPGLAGEETQYF. The CDR3 coding sequence is TGTGCCAGCAGTTCCCCGGGACTAGCGGGAGAAGAGACCCAGTACTTC. Full variable domain (missing parts from reference TRBV28 and TRBJ2-5): DVKVTQSSRYLVKRTGEKVFLECVQDMDHENMFWYRQDPGLGLRLIYFSYDVKMKEKGDIPEGYSVSREKKERFSLILESASTNQTSMYLCASSSPGLAGEETQYFGPGTRLLVL.

The CDR3 nucleotides read TGTGCCAGCAGTTTAGGGTCGGACACTGAAGCTTTCTTT. This encodes CASSLGSDTEAFF. V is TRBV6-6 and J is TRBJ1-1, with D hard to call. Trimming cost V 4 bases and J 3 bases, with 9 bases left between them. This CDR3 has 13 residues. Germline V gene sequence: CDR1 MNHNY, CDR2 SVGAGI (reference sequence).

This clone has a handful of counts. CDR3 DNA: TGTGCAAGGCGCTTAGTCATGGGGGGGCGGAAACTCTACGAGCAGTACTTC. Translated, it gives CARRLVMGGRKLYEQYF. This chain joins TRBV12-2 and TRBJ2-7; the table's D gene call, TRBD2, was not cross checked with the DNA. TRBV12-2 is a recognized pseudogene. The CDR3 spans 17 residues.

The gene calls are TRBV5-1 and TRBJ1-4; 7 bases fit TRBD1. Losses at the gene ends were 4 bases for V and 1 base for J; bases not matched to a gene: 10. Germline assignment: CDR1 SGHRS and CDR2 YFSETQ. The CDR3 runs to 17 residues. CDR3 sequence: CASSQGVGGQTNEKLFF. CDR3 nucleotide sequence: TGCGCCAGCAGCCAAGGAGTAGGGGGCCAAACTAATGAAAAACTGTTTTTT.

Here the CDR3 DNA reads TGCAGCGCCCCTTTGGGGGGGCGGAATGAAGCTTTCTTT. This encodes CSAPLGGRNEAFF. J is TRBJ1-1 and V is TRBV29-1; D is perhaps TRBD1 (6 bases). The CDR3 is 13 residues long. V gave up 7 bases and J gave up 7 bases, with 19 bases separating them. The germline V gene encodes CDR1 SQVTM and CDR2 ANQGSEA.

The rearrangement joins TRBV11-2 to TRBJ1-3; 7 bases line up with TRBD1. This CDR3 has 14 residues. V trimming: 3 bases; J trimming: 2 bases; junction bases outside the gene matches: 1. The germline V gene encodes CDR1 SGHAT and CDR2 FQNNGV. The DNA of the CDR3 is TGTGCCAGCAGCTTGGGGACAGCTGGAAACACCATATATTTT. Encoded protein: CASSLGTAGNTIYF.

The genes are TRBV28 and TRBJ1-2; no definite D call. The CDR3 is made up of 12 amino acids. Deletions cut 5 bases from V and 8 bases from J, with 12 bases between. Germline CDR1 is MDHEN and CDR2 is SYDVKM. This chain's CDR3 is CASSPGERGYTF. The CDR3 coding sequence is TGTGCCAGCAGTCCCGGGGAGAGGGGCTACACCTTC.

The V call is TRBV4-1, the J call TRBJ2-2, with TRBD1 matching over 7 bases. There are 14 residues in the CDR3. Germline-derived CDR1 and CDR2 are MGHRA and YSYEKL. The V and J ends lost 3 bases and 4 bases, in that order; junction bases with no gene match: 2. The chain's CDR3 is CASSQGQRTGELFF. CDR3 nucleotide sequence: TGCGCCAGCAGCCAGGGACAGCGCACCGGGGAGCTGTTTTTT.

The chain employs TRBV7-6 and TRBJ2-7; D remains unclear. CDR3 length: 12 amino acids. Germline CDR1 and CDR2: SGHVS and FNYEAQ. V lost 4 bases, J lost 4 bases, and 8 bases lay in between. The CDR3: CASSSRGYEQYF. DNA of the CDR3: TGTGCCAGCAGCTCCCGTGGGTACGAGCAGTACTTC.

The chain uses TRBV28 and TRBJ1-6; D may be TRBD1 (5 bases). Germline lookup yields CDR1 MDHEN and CDR2 SYDVKM. The CDR3 length is 16 residues. V was clipped by 7 bases and J by 5 bases, with 18 bases between them. Here the CDR3 reads CASTSPERGDNSPLHF. The CDR3 DNA is TGTGCCAGCACCTCCCCCGAGAGGGGCGATAATTCACCCCTCCACTTT.

This rearrangement joins TRBV29-1 to TRBJ2-2; 7 nucleotides match TRBD1. Per germline, CDR1 SQVTM and CDR2 ANQGSEA. The CDR3 is 17 amino acids. The V gene end was trimmed by 5 bases and the J gene end by 3 bases; junction bases not matched to a gene: 15. This CDR3 reads CSVLHPTNGQDTGELFF. CDR3 coding DNA: TGCAGCGTTCTCCACCCCACCAACGGACAGGACACCGGGGAGCTGTTTTTT.

The V gene is TRBV7-2, the J gene TRBJ2-2; 11 nucleotides align to TRBD2. J lost 4 bases, V lost 5 bases, and 12 bases had no gene match. The CDR3 runs 18 residues. Per the germline V gene, CDR1 is SGHTA and CDR2 is FQGNSA. CDR3 sequence reads: CASSIKRLAGTFTGELFF. CDR3 nucleotides: TGTGCCAGCAGCATAAAAAGACTAGCGGGGACTTTCACCGGGGAGCTGTTTTTT.

DNA of the CDR3: TGTGCCAGCAGCATGACAGGGGCTGGGACTGAAGCTTTCTTT. Protein sequence: CASSMTGAGTEAFF. V gene TRBV7-3 combines with J gene TRBJ1-1; 8 bases match TRBD1. J was trimmed by 5 bases and V by 5 bases; bases with no gene match: 7. The germline V gene has CDR1 SGHTA and CDR2 FQGTGA. The CDR3 totals 14 residues.

The chain uses TRBV19 and TRBJ1-1; 7 bases are a match to TRBD1. Germline CDR1 LNHDA, CDR2 SQIVND (reference sequence). The CDR3 is 14 amino acids. The V gene end was trimmed by 5 bases and the J gene end by 1 base; junction bases not matched to a gene: 4. DNA for the CDR3: TGTGCCAGTAGTGAACGACAGGGGAACACTGAAGCTTTCTTT. As protein: CASSERQGNTEAFF.

V is TRBV6-1 and J is TRBJ2-1; D may be TRBD2 (5 bases). Looked up from germline, CDR1 is MNHNS and CDR2 is SASEGT. CDR3 size: 15 residues. V was trimmed by 4 bases and J by 0 bases, leaving 10 bases between them. The CDR3 DNA sequence: TGTGCCAGCAGTGTTGCAGAGGGCTCCTACAATGAGCAGTTCTTC. As protein: CASSVAEGSYNEQFF.

J is TRBJ2-2 and V is TRBV2; D is undetermined. Trimming took 5 bases from V and 1 from J, leaving 5 bases between them. Germline CDR1 reads SNHLY; CDR2 reads FYNNEI. The CDR3 runs to 13 residues. For the CDR3, the DNA is TGTGCCAGCAGTACAGAGAACACCGGGGAGCTGTTTTTT. Its protein is CASSTENTGELFF.

The chain employs TRBV19 and TRBJ2-1; 9 bases are shared with TRBD2. This CDR3 region has 11 residues. Losses at the gene ends were 5 bases for V and 12 bases for J; bases not matched to a gene: 2. Germline V lookup: CDR1 LNHDA, CDR2 SQIVND (reference sequence). The CDR3 DNA follows: TGTGCCAGTAGTCCGGGACTAGCGCAGTTCTTC. It translates to CASSPGLAQFF.